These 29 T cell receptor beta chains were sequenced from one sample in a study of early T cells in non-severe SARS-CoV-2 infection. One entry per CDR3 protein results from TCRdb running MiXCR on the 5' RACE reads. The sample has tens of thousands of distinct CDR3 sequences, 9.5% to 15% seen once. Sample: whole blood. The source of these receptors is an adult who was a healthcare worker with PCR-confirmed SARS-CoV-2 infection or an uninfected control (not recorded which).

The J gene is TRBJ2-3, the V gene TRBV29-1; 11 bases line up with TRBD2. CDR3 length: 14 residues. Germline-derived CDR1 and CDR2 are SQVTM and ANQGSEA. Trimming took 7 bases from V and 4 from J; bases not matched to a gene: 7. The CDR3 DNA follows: TGCAGCGCCACGGCACTAGCGGGGGCAGATACGCAGTATTTT. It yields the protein CSATALAGADTQYF.

The DNA of the CDR3 is TGTGCCAGCAGCTCCTCAAATGGTCGAGGCTACACCTTC. Its translation is CASSSSNGRGYTF. V is TRBV7-3 and J is TRBJ1-2; D is unresolved. In germline, CDR1 is SGHTA, CDR2 FQGTGA. The germline V and J ends were trimmed by 4 bases and 8 bases, with 14 bases remaining between them. This CDR3 has 13 amino acids.

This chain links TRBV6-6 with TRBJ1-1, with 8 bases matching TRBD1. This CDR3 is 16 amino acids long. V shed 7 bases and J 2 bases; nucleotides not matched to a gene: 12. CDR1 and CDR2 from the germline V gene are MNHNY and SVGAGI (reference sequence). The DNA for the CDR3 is TGTGCCAGCAAACAGGGGGGGGCCTACACCAACACTGAAGCTTTCTTT. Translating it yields CASKQGGAYTNTEAFF.

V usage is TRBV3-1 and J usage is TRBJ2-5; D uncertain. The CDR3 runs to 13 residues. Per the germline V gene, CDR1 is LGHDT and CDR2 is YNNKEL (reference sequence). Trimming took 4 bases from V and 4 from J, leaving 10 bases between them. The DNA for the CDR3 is TGTGCCAGCAGCCCCGGCCCGGTAGAGACCCAGTACTTC. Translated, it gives CASSPGPVETQYF.

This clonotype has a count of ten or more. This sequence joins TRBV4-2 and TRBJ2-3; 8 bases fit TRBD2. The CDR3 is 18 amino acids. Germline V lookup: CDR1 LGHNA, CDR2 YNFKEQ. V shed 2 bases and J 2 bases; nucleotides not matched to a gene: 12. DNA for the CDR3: TGTGCCAGCAGCCAAAACCGGGGGGGTTACGATCACACAGATACGCAGTATTTT. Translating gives CASSQNRGGYDHTDTQYF.

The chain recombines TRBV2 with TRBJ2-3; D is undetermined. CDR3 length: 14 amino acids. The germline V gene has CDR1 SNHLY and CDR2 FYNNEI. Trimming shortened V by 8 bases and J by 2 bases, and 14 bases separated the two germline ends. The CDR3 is CASASGRITDTQYF. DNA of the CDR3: TGTGCCAGCGCTTCGGGCAGGATCACAGATACGCAGTATTTT.

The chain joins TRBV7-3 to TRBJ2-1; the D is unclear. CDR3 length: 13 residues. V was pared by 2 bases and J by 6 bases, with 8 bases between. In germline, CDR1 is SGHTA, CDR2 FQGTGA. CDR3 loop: CASSLGPSNEQFF. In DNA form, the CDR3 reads TGTGCCAGCAGCTTAGGACCTAGCAATGAGCAGTTCTTC.

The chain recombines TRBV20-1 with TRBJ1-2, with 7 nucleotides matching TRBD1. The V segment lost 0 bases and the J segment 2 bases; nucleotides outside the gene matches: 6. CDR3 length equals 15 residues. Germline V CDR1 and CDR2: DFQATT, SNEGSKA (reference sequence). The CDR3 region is CSARDSRGGNYGYTF. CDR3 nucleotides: TGCAGTGCTAGAGATAGTAGAGGGGGCAACTATGGCTACACCTTC.

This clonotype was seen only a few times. CDR3 sequence (DNA): TGTGCCAGCAGCGAAGACTACAATGAGCAGTTCTTC. Protein sequence: CASSEDYNEQFF. The chain has TRBV7-6 and TRBJ2-1; no reliable D call. Germline V CDR1 and CDR2: SGHVS, FNYEAQ. The CDR3 length is 12 residues. V shed 5 bases and J shed 3 bases, with 5 bases lying between them. Using reference TRBV7-6 and TRBJ2-1 for the parts outside the CDR3, the full variable domain is GAGVSQSPRYKVTKRGQDVALRCDPISGHVSLYWYRQALGQGPEFLTYFNYEAQQDKSGLPNDRFSAERPEGSISTLTIQRTEQRDSAMYRCASSEDYNEQFFGPGTRLTVL.

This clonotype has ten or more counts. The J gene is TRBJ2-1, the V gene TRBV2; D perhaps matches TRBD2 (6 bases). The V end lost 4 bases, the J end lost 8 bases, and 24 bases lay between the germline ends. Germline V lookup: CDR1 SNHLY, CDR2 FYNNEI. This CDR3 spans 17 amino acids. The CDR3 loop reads CASSVQSPGLDEDEQFF. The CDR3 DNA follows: TGTGCCAGCAGTGTACAGTCACCGGGACTTGACGAGGATGAGCAGTTCTTC.

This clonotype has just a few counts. This CDR3 is CASSPARYEQYF. The CDR3 DNA is TGTGCCAGCAGCCCCGCTAGGTACGAGCAGTACTTC. J is TRBJ2-7 and V is TRBV7-8; D ambiguous. Trimming shortened V by 5 bases and J by 4 bases, and 9 bases separated the two germline ends. The CDR3 length is 12 residues. Germline lookup yields CDR1 SGHVS and CDR2 FQNEAQ.

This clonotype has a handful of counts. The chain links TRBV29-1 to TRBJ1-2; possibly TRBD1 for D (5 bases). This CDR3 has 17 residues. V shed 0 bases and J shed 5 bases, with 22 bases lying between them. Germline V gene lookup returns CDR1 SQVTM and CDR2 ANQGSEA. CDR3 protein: CSVEDLGPSGWEYGYTF. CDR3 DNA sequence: TGCAGCGTTGAAGATTTGGGACCCTCTGGCTGGGAGTATGGCTACACCTTC.

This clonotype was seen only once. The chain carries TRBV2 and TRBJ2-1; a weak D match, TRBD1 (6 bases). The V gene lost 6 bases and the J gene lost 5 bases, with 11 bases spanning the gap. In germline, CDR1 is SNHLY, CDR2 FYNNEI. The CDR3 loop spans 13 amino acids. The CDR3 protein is CASRTDRNNEQFF. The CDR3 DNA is TGTGCCAGCAGGACGGACAGAAACAATGAGCAGTTCTTC.

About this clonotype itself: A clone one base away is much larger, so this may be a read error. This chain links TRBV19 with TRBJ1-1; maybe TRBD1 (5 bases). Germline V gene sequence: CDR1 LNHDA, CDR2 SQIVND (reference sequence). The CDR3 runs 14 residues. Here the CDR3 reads CASSILGASTEALF. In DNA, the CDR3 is TGTGCCAGTAGTATCCTAGGGGCCAGCACTGAAGCTCTCTTT.

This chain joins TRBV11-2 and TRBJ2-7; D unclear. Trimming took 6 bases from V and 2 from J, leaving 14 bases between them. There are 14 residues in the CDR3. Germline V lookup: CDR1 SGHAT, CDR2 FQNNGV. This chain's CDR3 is CASRELGQTYEQYF. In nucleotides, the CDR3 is TGTGCCAGCAGGGAATTGGGCCAAACCTACGAGCAGTACTTC.

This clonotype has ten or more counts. The CDR3 DNA is TGCGCCAGCAGCTTGGCCGGCTGGGGAGGGACCTACGAGCAGTACTTC. It is translated as CASSLAGWGGTYEQYF. The chain is built from TRBV5-1 and TRBJ2-7; 7 bases are shared with TRBD2. The CDR3 has 16 residues. With 0 bases clipped from V and 2 bases from J, the junction kept 8 bases outside the gene matches. CDR1 SGHRS and CDR2 YFSETQ come from the germline V gene.

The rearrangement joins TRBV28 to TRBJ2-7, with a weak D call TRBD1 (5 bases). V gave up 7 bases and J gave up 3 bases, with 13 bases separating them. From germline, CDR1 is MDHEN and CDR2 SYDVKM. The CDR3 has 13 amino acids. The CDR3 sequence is CASKAGPGYEQYF. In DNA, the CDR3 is TGTGCCAGCAAGGCAGGGCCCGGCTACGAGCAGTACTTC.

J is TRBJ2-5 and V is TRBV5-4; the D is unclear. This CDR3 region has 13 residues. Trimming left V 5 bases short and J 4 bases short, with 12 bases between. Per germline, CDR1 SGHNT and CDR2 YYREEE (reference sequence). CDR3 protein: CASRSALAETQYF. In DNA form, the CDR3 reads TGTGCCAGCAGGTCTGCCCTGGCAGAGACCCAGTACTTC.

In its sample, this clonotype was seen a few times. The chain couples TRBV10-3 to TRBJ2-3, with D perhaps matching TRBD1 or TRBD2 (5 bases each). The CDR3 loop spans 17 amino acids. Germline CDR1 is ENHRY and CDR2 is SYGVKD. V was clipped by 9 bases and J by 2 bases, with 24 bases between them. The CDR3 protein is CAIKSGTESRHTDTQYF. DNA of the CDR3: TGTGCCATAAAATCCGGGACCGAATCAAGACACACAGATACGCAGTATTTT.

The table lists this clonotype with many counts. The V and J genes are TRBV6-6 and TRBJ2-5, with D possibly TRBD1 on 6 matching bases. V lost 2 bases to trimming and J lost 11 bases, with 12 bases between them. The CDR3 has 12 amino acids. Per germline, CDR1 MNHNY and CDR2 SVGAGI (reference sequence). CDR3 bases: TGTGCCAGCAGTTACGACAGGAAAGCGCAGTACTTC. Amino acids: CASSYDRKAQYF.

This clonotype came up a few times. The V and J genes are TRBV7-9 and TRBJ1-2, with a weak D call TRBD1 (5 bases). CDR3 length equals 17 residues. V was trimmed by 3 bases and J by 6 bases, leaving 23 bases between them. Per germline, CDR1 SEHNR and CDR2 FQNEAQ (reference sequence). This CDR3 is CASSFEPGRIPGDGYTF. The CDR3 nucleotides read TGTGCCAGCAGCTTTGAGCCAGGCAGGATACCGGGGGATGGCTACACCTTC.

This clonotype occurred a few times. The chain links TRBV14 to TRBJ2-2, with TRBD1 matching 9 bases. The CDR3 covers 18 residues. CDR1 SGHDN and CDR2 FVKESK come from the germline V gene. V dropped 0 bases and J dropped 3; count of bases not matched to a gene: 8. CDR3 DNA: TGTGCCAGCAGCCAAGATTATCGACAGGGGGGTCACACCGGGGAGCTGTTTTTT. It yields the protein CASSQDYRQGGHTGELFF.

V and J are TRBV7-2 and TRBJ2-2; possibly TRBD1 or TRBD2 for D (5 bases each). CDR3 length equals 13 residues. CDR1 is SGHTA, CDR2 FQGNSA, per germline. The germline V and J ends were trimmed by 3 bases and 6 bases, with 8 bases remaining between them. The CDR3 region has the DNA TGTGCCAGCAGCTTTGGGGGTGCCGGGGAGCTGTTTTTT. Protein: CASSFGGAGELFF.

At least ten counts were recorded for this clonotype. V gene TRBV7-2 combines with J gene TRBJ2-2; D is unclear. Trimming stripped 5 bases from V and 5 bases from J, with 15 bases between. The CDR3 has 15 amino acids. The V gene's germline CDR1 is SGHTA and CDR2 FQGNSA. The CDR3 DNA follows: TGTGCCAGCAGCCGAGCCCAAATAGGTACCGGGGAGCTGTTTTTT. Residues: CASSRAQIGTGELFF.

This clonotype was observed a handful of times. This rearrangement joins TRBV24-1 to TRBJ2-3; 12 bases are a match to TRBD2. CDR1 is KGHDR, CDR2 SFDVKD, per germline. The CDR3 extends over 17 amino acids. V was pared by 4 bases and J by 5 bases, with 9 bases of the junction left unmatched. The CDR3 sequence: CATSDSTGTSGLDTQYF. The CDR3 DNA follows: TGTGCCACCAGTGACTCCACCGGGACTAGCGGGTTAGATACGCAGTATTTT.

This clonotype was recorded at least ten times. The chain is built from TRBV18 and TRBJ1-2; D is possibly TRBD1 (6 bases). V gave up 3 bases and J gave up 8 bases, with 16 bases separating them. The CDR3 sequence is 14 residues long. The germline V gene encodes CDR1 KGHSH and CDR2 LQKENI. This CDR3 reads CASSPKDSGRGYTF. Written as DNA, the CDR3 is TGTGCCAGCTCACCTAAGGACAGCGGAAGGGGCTACACCTTC.

CDR3 protein: CASSVGLGGGPRQFF. The CDR3 DNA reads as TGTGCCAGCAGCGTAGGTTTGGGTGGCGGACCCAGGCAGTTCTTC. The rearrangement uses TRBV9 and TRBJ2-1, with D unclear. The CDR3 has 15 amino acids. V lost 0 bases to trimming and J lost 12 bases, with 19 bases between them. Germline V gene lookup returns CDR1 SGDLS and CDR2 YYNGEE.

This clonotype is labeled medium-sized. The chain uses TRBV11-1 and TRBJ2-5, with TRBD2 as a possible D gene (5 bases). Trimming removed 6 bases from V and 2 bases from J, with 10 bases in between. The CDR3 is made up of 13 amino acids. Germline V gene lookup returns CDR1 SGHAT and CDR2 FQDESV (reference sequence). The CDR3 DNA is TGTGCCAGCAGATCCGGGGAACAAGAGACCCAGTACTTC. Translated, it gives CASRSGEQETQYF.

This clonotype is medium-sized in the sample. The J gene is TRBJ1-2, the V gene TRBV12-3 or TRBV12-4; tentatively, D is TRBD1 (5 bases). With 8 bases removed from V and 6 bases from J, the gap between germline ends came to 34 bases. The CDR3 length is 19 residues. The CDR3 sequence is CASRYYSLDGQPNDDGYTF. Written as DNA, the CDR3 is TGTGCCAGCCGATACTATTCTCTAGATGGACAACCCAACGATGATGGCTACACCTTC.